Shown below are 25 T cell receptor beta chains from a single sample sequenced in a study of blood T cell repertoires in COVID-19. Assay used: immunoSEQ multiplex PCR; TCRdb lists only in-frame clones, some missing. The profile shows about 69,000 clones, around 90% of them singletons. Specimen: peripheral blood. The source is a man aged 50-60 years with acute or convalescent COVID-19.

This sequence joins TRBV27 and TRBJ1-2; tentatively, D is TRBD1 (5 bases). Germline CDR1 is MNHEY and CDR2 is SMNVEV (reference sequence). The CDR3 spans 15 residues. Trimming removed 3 bases from V and 7 bases from J, with 18 bases in between. As DNA, the CDR3 is TGTGCCAGCAGTTTTCGGCAGGGAAGGGGTGGTGGCTACACCTTC. It codes for CASSFRQGRGGGYTF.

The chain joins TRBV11-2 to TRBJ2-7, with D possibly matching TRBD1 (6 bases). This CDR3 has 12 amino acids. Deletions cut 4 bases from V and 5 bases from J, with 9 bases between. Germline V gives CDR1 SGHAT, CDR2 FQNNGV. The CDR3 DNA follows: TGTGCCAGCAGCTCTACAGGGAACGAGCAGTACTTC. Its protein is CASSSTGNEQYF.

The chain has TRBV20-1 and TRBJ1-6; 7 bases fit TRBD1. The CDR3 consists of 15 residues. Germline CDR1 and CDR2: DFQATT and SNEGSKA (reference sequence). J was trimmed by 7 bases and V by 3 bases; bases with no gene match: 9. The CDR3 DNA is TGCAGTGCTAGTGGGACAGTATCTGGCAATTCACCCCTCCACTTT. Its protein is CSASGTVSGNSPLHF.

The chain uses TRBV19 and TRBJ1-3; no reliable D call. This CDR3 contains 16 residues. CDR1 LNHDA and CDR2 SQIVND come from the germline V gene (reference sequence). Trimming left V 2 bases short and J 1 base short, with 12 bases between. CDR3 protein: CASSISRGASGNTIYF. The CDR3 DNA follows: TGTGCCAGTAGTATAAGCCGGGGAGCTTCTGGAAACACCATATATTTT.

This chain joins TRBV4-1 and TRBJ2-7; the match to TRBD1 covers 9 bases. CDR1 MGHRA and CDR2 YSYEKL come from the germline V gene. The V gene end was trimmed by 1 base and the J gene end by 2 bases; junction bases not matched to a gene: 9. The CDR3 sequence is 17 residues long. The CDR3 reads CASSQGWGTGNAYEQYF. The CDR3 DNA sequence: TGCGCCAGCAGCCAAGGATGGGGGACAGGGAACGCCTACGAGCAGTACTTC.

The rearrangement links TRBV5-6 to TRBJ2-1, with 9 bases matching TRBD1. Trimming cost V 5 bases and J 2 bases; bases outside gene matches: 5. The CDR3 spans 15 residues. Germline CDR1 and CDR2: SGHDT and YYEEEE. The DNA for the CDR3 is TGTGCCAGCAGTTCGGACAGGGGCACCTACAATGAGCAGTTCTTC. As protein: CASSSDRGTYNEQFF.

This chain connects TRBV30 to TRBJ1-1; perhaps TRBD1 as D (6 bases). The CDR3 spans 19 residues. Trimming took 0 bases from V and 3 from J, leaving 26 bases between them. Germline V gene data show CDR1 as GTSNPN and CDR2 as SVGIG (reference sequence). CDR3 coding DNA: TGTGCCTGGAGTGTATTTACGGGTCGGATCAGCTCAGGGGACACTGAAGCTTTCTTT. It specifies CAWSVFTGRISSGDTEAFF.

V usage is TRBV11-3 and J usage is TRBJ2-7, with 7 bases lining up with TRBD1. The CDR3 is 13 amino acids. The J segment lost 0 bases and the V segment lost 6 bases, leaving 2 bases of the junction unmatched. The germline gives CDR1 SGHNT, CDR2 YENEEA. CDR3 bases: TGTGCCAGCAGTTGGGACAGCTCCTACGAGCAGTACTTC. Amino acid sequence: CASSWDSSYEQYF.

This clone was seen a few times. V and J are TRBV18 and TRBJ2-7; no definite D call. V shed 5 bases and J shed 3 bases, with 8 bases lying between them. Germline CDR1 reads KGHSH; CDR2 reads LQKENI. CDR3 length: 12 amino acids. This CDR3 reads CASSTTNYEQYF. The CDR3 DNA sequence: TGTGCCAGCTCAACAACGAACTACGAGCAGTACTTC.

V and J are TRBV5-1 and TRBJ1-1, with 10 bases aligning to TRBD1. The CDR3 has 16 residues. The germline CDR1 and CDR2 sequences are SGHRS and YFSETQ. The V segment lost 0 bases and the J segment 4 bases; nucleotides outside the gene matches: 6. This CDR3 is CASSLGDRGNPTEAFF. The CDR3 bases are TGCGCCAGCAGCTTGGGGGACAGGGGAAACCCCACTGAAGCTTTCTTT.

This clone was counted only a few times. The V and J genes are TRBV3-1 (or the pseudogene TRBV3-2) and TRBJ1-1; TRBD1 aligns across 9 bases. Germline trimming cut 3 bases from V and 3 bases from J; bases unmatched to any gene: 5. Germline loops: CDR1 LGHDT, CDR2 YNNKEL (reference sequence). The CDR3 length is 15 residues. CDR3 residues: CASSHRDRAHTEAFF. Written as DNA, the CDR3 is TGTGCCAGCAGCCATCGGGACAGGGCCCACACTGAAGCTTTCTTT.

The V and J genes are TRBV15 and TRBJ2-7; D is unclear. Trimming stripped 0 bases from V and 6 bases from J, with 9 bases between. CDR3 size: 13 residues. Germline assignment: CDR1 LNHNV and CDR2 YYDKDF (reference sequence). The CDR3 region is CATSRDRRVEQYF. For the CDR3, the DNA is TGTGCCACCAGCAGAGATCGAAGAGTCGAGCAGTACTTC.

The J gene is TRBJ1-1, the V gene TRBV18; D may be TRBD1 (5 bases). CDR1 and CDR2 (germline): KGHSH, LQKENI. The CDR3 consists of 15 residues. Trimming removed 6 bases from V and 0 bases from J, with 14 bases in between. In nucleotides, the CDR3 is TGTGCCAGCTCCCAACAGACAGTCGTGAACACTGAAGCTTTCTTT. This codes for CASSQQTVVNTEAFF.

This clone appeared once. The chain uses TRBV3-1 (or the pseudogene TRBV3-2) and TRBJ2-1; perhaps TRBD2 as D (6 bases). This CDR3 contains 16 residues. Trimming took 2 bases from V and 5 from J, leaving 16 bases between them. Germline CDR1 reads LGHDT; CDR2 reads YNNKEL (reference sequence). The CDR3 is CASSQNSGVGDNEQFF. Here the CDR3 DNA reads TGTGCCAGCAGCCAAAATAGCGGTGTGGGGGACAATGAGCAGTTCTTC.

This clone appeared a single time. The rearrangement uses TRBV6-2 or TRBV6-3 and TRBJ2-5; maybe TRBD2 (6 bases). CDR3 length: 15 residues. Germline-derived CDR1 and CDR2 are MNHEY and SVGEGT. V dropped 2 bases and J dropped 5 bases, with 15 bases sitting between them. CDR3 nucleotide sequence: TGTGCCAGCAGTTACCTCTCGGGAGTTGGTGAGACCCAGTACTTC. The encoded protein is CASSYLSGVGETQYF.

The chain carries TRBV7-2 and TRBJ2-3; 10 nucleotides match TRBD2. CDR1 SGHTA and CDR2 FQGNSA come from the germline V gene. The CDR3 consists of 17 residues. Unmatched junction bases numbered 6, after V lost 1 base and J lost 2 bases. The CDR3 bases are TGTGCCAGCAGCTTAGTGGGACTAGCGTACGACACAGATACGCAGTATTTT. Amino acid sequence: CASSLVGLAYDTDTQYF.

V usage is TRBV28 and J usage is TRBJ1-2, with TRBD1 matching 7 bases. From germline, CDR1 is MDHEN and CDR2 SYDVKM. CDR3 length: 14 residues. V shed 5 bases, J shed 8 bases, and the junction held 11 bases outside the gene matches. CDR3 loop: CASSPPQTGHGYTF. CDR3 nucleotides: TGTGCCAGCAGTCCCCCTCAGACAGGGCACGGCTACACCTTC.

The chain is built from TRBV2 and TRBJ2-3, with 8 bases fitting TRBD2. V dropped 7 bases and J dropped 2; count of bases not matched to a gene: 11. Germline assignment: CDR1 SNHLY and CDR2 FYNNEI. There are 16 residues in the CDR3. CDR3 in amino acids: CASTQQREPFTDTQYF. CDR3 DNA: TGTGCCAGCACGCAACAGCGGGAGCCTTTCACAGATACGCAGTATTTT.

The V and J genes are TRBV6-2 or TRBV6-3 and TRBJ2-7, with 10 bases matching TRBD2. The CDR3 extends over 19 amino acids. Trimming took 3 bases from V and 0 from J; bases not matched to a gene: 14. The germline V gene has CDR1 MNHEY and CDR2 SVGEGT. The CDR3: CASSYVFASGRVASYEQYF. The CDR3 bases are TGTGCCAGCAGTTATGTTTTTGCTAGCGGGAGAGTGGCCTCCTACGAGCAGTACTTC.

A single count supports this clone. J is TRBJ1-1 and V is TRBV29-1; a possible D gene is TRBD1 (6 bases). The V gene's germline CDR1 is SQVTM and CDR2 ANQGSEA. The V gene lost 6 bases and the J gene lost 5 bases, with 16 bases spanning the gap. The CDR3 consists of 13 residues. CDR3 region: CSVSRQVGTEAFF. The CDR3 DNA reads as TGCAGCGTGAGCCGACAGGTAGGGACTGAAGCTTTCTTT.

The CDR3 coding sequence is TGTGCCAGCAGCGCCCGGGACAGGGGTCGGGAAAAACTGTTTTTT. As protein: CASSARDRGREKLFF. This sequence joins TRBV14 and TRBJ1-4; 10 bases fit TRBD1. The CDR3 runs to 15 residues. Germline assignment: CDR1 SGHDN and CDR2 FVKESK. V dropped 5 bases and J dropped 8; count of bases not matched to a gene: 8.

The chain links TRBV21-1 to TRBJ2-4; the D segment call TRBD1 is taken from the table without a DNA check. TRBV21-1 is flagged as a pseudogene. CDR3 size: 17 residues. DNA for the CDR3: TGTGCCAGCAGCTCGGAGGTAGGGACAATAGCCAAAAACATTCAGTACTTC. This translates into CASSSEVGTIAKNIQYF.

The V call is TRBV10-3, the J call TRBJ2-5; D may be TRBD2 (6 bases). V lost 4 bases and J 5 bases, leaving 14 bases between the germline ends. The germline CDR1 and CDR2 sequences are ENHRY and SYGVKD. The CDR3 length is 14 residues. The CDR3 spells CAISGDFIGETQYF. CDR3 coding DNA: TGTGCCATCAGTGGGGACTTCATTGGGGAGACCCAGTACTTC.

This chain links TRBV5-4 with TRBJ1-2; 9 bases are a match to TRBD1. Unmatched junction bases numbered 5, after V lost 4 bases and J lost 4 bases. Germline assignment: CDR1 SGHNT and CDR2 YYREEE (reference sequence). This CDR3 has 14 residues. CDR3 amino acids: CASSADRGSYGYTF. The CDR3 nucleotides are TGTGCCAGCAGCGCGGACAGGGGAAGCTATGGCTACACCTTC.

This clone has only one observation. The chain has TRBV11-2 and TRBJ2-5; D not certain. The V gene lost 2 bases and the J gene lost 7 bases, with 11 bases spanning the gap. Germline CDR1 SGHAT, CDR2 FQNNGV. CDR3 length equals 13 residues. CDR3: CASSLRSRRTQYF. For the CDR3, the DNA is TGTGCCAGCAGCTTAAGGTCCCGGAGGACCCAGTACTTC.